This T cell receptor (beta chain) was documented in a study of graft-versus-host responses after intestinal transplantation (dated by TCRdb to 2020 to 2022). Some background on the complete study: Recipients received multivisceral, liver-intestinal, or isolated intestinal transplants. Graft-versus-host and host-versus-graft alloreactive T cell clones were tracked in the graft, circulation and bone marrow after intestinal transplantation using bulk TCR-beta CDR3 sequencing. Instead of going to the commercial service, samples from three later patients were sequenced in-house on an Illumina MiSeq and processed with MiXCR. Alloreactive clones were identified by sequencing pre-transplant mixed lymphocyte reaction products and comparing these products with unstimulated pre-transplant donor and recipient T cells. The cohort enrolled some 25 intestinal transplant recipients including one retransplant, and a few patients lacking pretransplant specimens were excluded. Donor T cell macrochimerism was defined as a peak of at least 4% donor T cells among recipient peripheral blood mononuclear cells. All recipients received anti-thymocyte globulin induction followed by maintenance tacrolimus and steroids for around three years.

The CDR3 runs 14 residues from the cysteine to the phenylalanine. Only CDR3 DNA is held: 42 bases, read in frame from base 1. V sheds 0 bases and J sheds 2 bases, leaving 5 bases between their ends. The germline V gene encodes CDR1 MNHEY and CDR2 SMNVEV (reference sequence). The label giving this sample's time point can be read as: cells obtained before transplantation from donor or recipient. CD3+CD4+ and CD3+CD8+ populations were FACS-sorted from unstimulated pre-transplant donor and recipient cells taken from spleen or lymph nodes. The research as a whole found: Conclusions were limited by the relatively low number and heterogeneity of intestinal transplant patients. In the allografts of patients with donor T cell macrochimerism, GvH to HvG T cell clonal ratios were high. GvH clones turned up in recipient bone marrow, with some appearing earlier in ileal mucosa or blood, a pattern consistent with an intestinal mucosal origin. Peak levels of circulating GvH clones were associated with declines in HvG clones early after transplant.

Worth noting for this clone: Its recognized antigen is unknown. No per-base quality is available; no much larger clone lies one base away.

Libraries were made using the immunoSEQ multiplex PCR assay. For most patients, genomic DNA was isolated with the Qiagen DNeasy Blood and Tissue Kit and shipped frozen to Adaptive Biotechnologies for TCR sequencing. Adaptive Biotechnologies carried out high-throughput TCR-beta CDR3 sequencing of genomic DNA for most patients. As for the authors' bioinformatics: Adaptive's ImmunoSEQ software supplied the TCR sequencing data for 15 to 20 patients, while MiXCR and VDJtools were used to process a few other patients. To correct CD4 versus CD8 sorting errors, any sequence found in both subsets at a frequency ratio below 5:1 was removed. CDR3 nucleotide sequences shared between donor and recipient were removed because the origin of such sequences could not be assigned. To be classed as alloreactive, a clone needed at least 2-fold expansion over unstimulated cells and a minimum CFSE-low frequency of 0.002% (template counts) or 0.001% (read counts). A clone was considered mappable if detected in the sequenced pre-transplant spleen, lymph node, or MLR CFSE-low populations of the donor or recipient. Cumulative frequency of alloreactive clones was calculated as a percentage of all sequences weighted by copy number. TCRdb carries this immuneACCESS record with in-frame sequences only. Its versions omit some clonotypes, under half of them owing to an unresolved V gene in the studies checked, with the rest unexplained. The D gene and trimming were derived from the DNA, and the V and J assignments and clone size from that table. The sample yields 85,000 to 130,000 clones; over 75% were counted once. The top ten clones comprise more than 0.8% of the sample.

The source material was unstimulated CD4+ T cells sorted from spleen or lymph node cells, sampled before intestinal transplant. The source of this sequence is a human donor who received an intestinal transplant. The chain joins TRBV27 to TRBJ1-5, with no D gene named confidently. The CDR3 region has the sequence CASSLSFGNQPQHF. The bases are TGTGCCAGCAGTTTATCGTTTGGCAATCAGCCCCAGCATTTT.